This TCR beta chain appears in the sequencing data of a study of cytomegalovirus exposure and HLA in healthy donors. At the level of the study: HLA-typed donors contributed some 87 million unique TCRs, which were held in an early data release.

The CDR3 consists of 15 residues. CDR1 is SGHAT, CDR2 FQNNGV, per germline. Germline trimming cut 1 base from V and 4 bases from J; bases unmatched to any gene: 4. 60 Vbeta and 13 Jbeta primers were used in PCR. This table comes from immunoSEQ multiplex PCR, and its TCRdb copy is limited to in-frame clones, with some not included. The data contain 180,000 or so clones, roughly 80% of them seen just once; the ten biggest clones take up over 0.65%. Donors in the study were healthy people who gave bone marrow. Points from the study as a whole: Specificity of a few CMV-associated chains for CMV antigens was verified in vitro. TRBV6-2, TRBV6-3 and some other V segments were unresolvable in 87-base-pair reads.

Note on this clone: Its antigen is not identified.

The sample taken for sequencing was PBMCs. The V gene is TRBV11-2, the J gene TRBJ2-1; 7 bases align to TRBD1. The sequence was collected from a young woman in good health and CMV-seronegative. CDR3 nucleotide sequence: TGTGCCAGCAGCTTAGTAGGGGGCAAGTACAATGAGCAGTTCTTC. Protein: CASSLVGGKYNEQFF.